The 25 T cell receptor beta chains presented below share a single source sample, sequenced in a study of OX40 agonist ivuxolimab in advanced cancers. The data were produced by immunoSEQ multiplex PCR, yet TCRdb's version contains in-frame clones alone and is incomplete. Altogether 60,000 to 90,000 clones are present, about 85% being singletons, with the ten largest covering under 1.1%. The sample consisted of CD4+ or CD8+ T cells sorted from blood, taken in a trial of the OX40 agonist ivuxolimab. These receptors originate from an adult with an advanced solid tumor such as melanoma, head and neck, liver or kidney cancer.

The chain has TRBV29-1 and TRBJ1-1, with 11 bases aligning to TRBD1. The CDR3 extends over 17 amino acids. Trimming cost V 5 bases and J 0 bases; bases outside gene matches: 11. The germline V gene encodes CDR1 SQVTM and CDR2 ANQGSEA. This CDR3 reads CSVRTRTGGEMNTEAFF. The CDR3 DNA follows: TGCAGCGTTCGAACGAGGACAGGGGGCGAAATGAACACTGAAGCTTTCTTT. Full variable domain (outside the CDR3, taken from reference TRBV29-1 and TRBJ1-1): SAVISQKPSRDICQRGTSLTIQCQVDSQVTMMFWYRQQPGQSLTLIATANQGSEATYESGFVIDKFPISRPNLTFSTLTVSNMSPEDSSIYLCSVRTRTGGEMNTEAFFGQGTRLTVV.

V usage is TRBV5-6 and J usage is TRBJ2-5; possibly TRBD1 for D (8 bases). The V gene lost 3 bases and the J gene lost 9 bases, with 21 bases spanning the gap. Germline V CDR1 and CDR2: SGHDT, YYEEEE. The CDR3 runs 15 residues. This chain's CDR3 is CASSSGQAPRGAQYF. In nucleotides, the CDR3 is TGTGCCAGCAGCTCGGGACAGGCTCCTCGGGGGGCCCAGTACTTC.

There are a few counts of this clone. The V gene is TRBV4-1, the J gene TRBJ2-3, with a tentative D call TRBD2 (5 bases). Per germline, CDR1 MGHRA and CDR2 YSYEKL. This CDR3 contains 15 residues. The V end lost 6 bases, the J end lost 0 bases, and 13 bases lay between the germline ends. The CDR3 spells CASRLALTSTDTQYF. In DNA, the CDR3 is TGCGCCAGCAGATTAGCGCTCACTAGCACAGATACGCAGTATTTT.

The chain employs TRBV7-2 and TRBJ1-1, with D possibly TRBD1 on 6 matching bases. V was trimmed by 5 bases and J by 3 bases, leaving 16 bases between them. The CDR3 totals 15 residues. Germline V gene sequence: CDR1 SGHTA, CDR2 FQGNSA. Here the CDR3 DNA reads TGTGCCAGCAGCCCTAGCCGGGACACATACACTGAAGCTTTCTTT. It specifies CASSPSRDTYTEAFF.

In its sample, this clone was seen a few times. The V and J genes are TRBV5-5 and TRBJ2-3; 7 bases match TRBD2. There are 14 residues in the CDR3. V was clipped by 2 bases and J by 5 bases; unmatched bases: 5. Germline CDR1 SGHKS, CDR2 YYEKEE (reference sequence). The CDR3 is CASSFRTSLDTQYF. CDR3 nucleotides: TGTGCCAGCAGCTTCAGGACTAGTTTAGATACGCAGTATTTT.

V usage is TRBV19 and J usage is TRBJ2-1, with TRBD2 matching 11 bases. J lost 3 bases, V lost 4 bases, and 14 bases had no gene match. Germline CDR1 LNHDA, CDR2 SQIVND (reference sequence). The CDR3 runs 19 residues. The CDR3 region is CASSSIFGTSGGVYNEQFF. The DNA for the CDR3 is TGTGCCAGTAGTAGTATTTTCGGGACTAGCGGAGGGGTCTACAATGAGCAGTTCTTC.

The gene calls are TRBV18 and TRBJ2-7; TRBD1 aligns across 8 bases. The junction had 3 bases not matched to a gene; V was cut back by 3 bases and J by 2 bases. Germline V CDR1 and CDR2: KGHSH, LQKENI. The CDR3 consists of 14 residues. CDR3 nucleotide sequence: TGTGCCAGCTCACCGGGACAGGATACCTACGAGCAGTACTTC. Residues: CASSPGQDTYEQYF.

J is TRBJ2-3 and V is TRBV5-4; D is perhaps TRBD1 (5 bases). The CDR3 totals 15 residues. V lost 1 base to trimming and J lost 3 bases, with 12 bases between them. The germline V gene has CDR1 SGHNT and CDR2 YYREEE (reference sequence). The CDR3 here is CASSLKVGRTDTQYF. The CDR3 nucleotides read TGTGCCAGCAGCTTGAAGGTGGGGCGAACAGATACGCAGTATTTT.

The rearrangement links TRBV10-1 to TRBJ2-5; D might be TRBD1 (6 bases). Deletions cut 6 bases from V and 1 base from J, with 12 bases between. The CDR3 extends over 14 amino acids. Germline values: CDR1 WNHNN, CDR2 SYGVQD (reference sequence). Here the CDR3 reads CASRSGVSQETQYF. The CDR3 DNA reads TGCGCCAGCAGATCAGGGGTGAGCCAAGAGACCCAGTACTTC.

The table lists this clone with a count of one. V gene TRBV18 combines with J gene TRBJ2-1; TRBD2 is a possible D gene (5 bases). Trimming removed 4 bases at V and 8 bases at J, with 21 bases between. The CDR3 totals 16 residues. Germline values: CDR1 KGHSH, CDR2 LQKENI. The CDR3 bases are TGTGCCAGCTCACGGAGTGCTACTAGTAGTTTTCATGAGCAGTTCTTC. It is translated as CASSRSATSSFHEQFF. Supplemented by reference TRBV18 and TRBJ2-1, the full variable domain reads NAGVMQNPRHLVRRRGQEARLRCSPMKGHSHVYWYRQLPEEGLKFMVYLQKENIIDESGMPKERFSAEFPKEGPSILRIQQVVRGDSAAYFCASSRSATSSFHEQFFGPGTRLTVL.

This chain connects TRBV18 to TRBJ2-5, with D perhaps TRBD1 or TRBD2 (5 bases each). With 0 bases removed from V and 5 bases from J, the gap between germline ends came to 13 bases. The CDR3 has 15 amino acids. Looked up from germline, CDR1 is KGHSH and CDR2 is LQKENI. DNA for the CDR3: TGTGCCAGCTCACCACCGGGGGTAGAGGGGGAGACCCAGTACTTC. Encoded protein: CASSPPGVEGETQYF.

To note about this clone: At the DNA level, this CDR3 is encoded by other sequences in the same sample as well. The V call is TRBV5-1, the J call TRBJ2-5; no clear D gene. This CDR3 contains 11 residues. V gave up 3 bases and J gave up 0 bases, with 0 bases separating them. CDR1 and CDR2 from the germline V gene are SGHRS and YFSETQ. The CDR3 DNA reads as TGCGCCAGCAGCTACCAAGAGACCCAGTACTTC. Translated, it gives CASSYQETQYF.

The rearrangement links TRBV28 to TRBJ1-2, with 7 bases aligning to TRBD1. J lost 4 bases, V lost 6 bases, and 5 bases had no gene match. The germline V gene encodes CDR1 MDHEN and CDR2 SYDVKM. The CDR3 covers 13 residues. CDR3 coding DNA: TGTGCCAGCAGGCGGGACAGCTCCTATGGCTACACCTTC. Translating gives CASRRDSSYGYTF.

The chain uses TRBV7-2 and TRBJ2-3, with D tentatively TRBD2 (5 bases). Germline loops: CDR1 SGHTA, CDR2 FQGNSA. The V end lost 5 bases, the J end lost 5 bases, and 11 bases lay between the germline ends. CDR3 size: 13 residues. DNA for the CDR3: TGTGCCAGCAGCAGACCTGGGAGAGATACGCAGTATTTT. Protein product: CASSRPGRDTQYF.

V and J are TRBV7-2 and TRBJ2-1; 7 positions match TRBD1. This CDR3 has 14 residues. Germline V gene lookup returns CDR1 SGHTA and CDR2 FQGNSA. Trimming removed 5 bases from V and 1 base from J; junction bases left unmatched: 2. The CDR3 sequence is CASSRQGSYNEQFF. The DNA of the CDR3 is TGTGCCAGCAGCCGACAGGGTTCCTACAATGAGCAGTTCTTC.

V is TRBV4-2 and J is TRBJ2-3, with TRBD1 matching over 10 bases. This CDR3 has 14 amino acids. V lost 3 bases, J lost 9 bases, and 6 bases stayed unmatched. Germline lookup yields CDR1 LGHNA and CDR2 YNFKEQ. The CDR3 nucleotides read TGTGCCAGCAGCCAGCCGGGACAGGGGATCACGCAGTATTTT. Translation gives CASSQPGQGITQYF.

The chain carries TRBV6-1 and TRBJ1-1; tentative D call: TRBD1 (5 bases). There are 14 residues in the CDR3. In germline, CDR1 is MNHNS, CDR2 SASEGT. V dropped 4 bases and J dropped 5 bases, with 14 bases sitting between them. The CDR3 DNA reads as TGTGCCAGCAGTGGGTCGGGGGGTGGGACTGAAGCTTTCTTT. Residues: CASSGSGGGTEAFF.

V usage is TRBV7-9 and J usage is TRBJ1-2; D may be TRBD1 (6 bases). The CDR3 is 15 amino acids. Deletions cut 2 bases from V and 7 bases from J, with 17 bases between. Germline CDR1 SEHNR, CDR2 FQNEAQ (reference sequence). The CDR3 nucleotides are TGTGCCAGCAGCTTAACCCTCAGGGGACGTGGTGGCTACACCTTC. It is translated as CASSLTLRGRGGYTF.

In DNA, the CDR3 is TGTGCCAGCAGCTTAGGACAGGCGGGACTACTAAGCACAGATACGCAGTATTTT. Protein product: CASSLGQAGLLSTDTQYF. The rearrangement links TRBV7-8 to TRBJ2-3, with D possibly TRBD2 on 7 matching bases. Trimming pared 1 base from V and 0 bases from J, leaving 17 bases between. The CDR3 totals 18 residues. Germline-derived CDR1 and CDR2 are SGHVS and FQNEAQ.

This rearrangement joins TRBV5-4 to TRBJ2-7, with TRBD2 matching over 9 bases. The CDR3 sequence is 14 residues long. After removal of 4 bases from V and 4 bases from J, the junction contained 6 bases not matched to a gene. From germline, CDR1 is SGHNT and CDR2 YYREEE (reference sequence). The CDR3: CASSAGTSRYEQYF. For the CDR3, the DNA is TGTGCCAGCAGCGCCGGGACTAGCCGTTACGAGCAGTACTTC.

This chain links TRBV29-1 with TRBJ2-5, with D possibly being TRBD1 (6 bases). This CDR3 region has 12 residues. The V end was cut by 5 bases, the J end by 1 base, with 8 bases between. CDR1 is SQVTM, CDR2 ANQGSEA, per germline. The CDR3: CSVQGPQETQYF. CDR3 sequence (DNA): TGCAGCGTTCAGGGGCCCCAAGAGACCCAGTACTTC.

The V gene is TRBV6-6, the J gene TRBJ1-1, with D hard to call. Germline V gene data show CDR1 as MNHNY and CDR2 as SVGAGI (reference sequence). The CDR3 spans 13 residues. The V end was cut by 3 bases, the J end by 3 bases, with 8 bases between. Here the CDR3 reads CASSYERDTEAFF. CDR3 DNA sequence: TGTGCCAGCAGTTATGAGAGGGACACTGAAGCTTTCTTT.

The chain recombines TRBV7-9 with TRBJ2-3; TRBD2 might be the D (5 bases). CDR1 and CDR2 (germline): SEHNR, FQNEAQ (reference sequence). Trimming stripped 5 bases from V and 2 bases from J, with 8 bases between. CDR3 length: 13 residues. CDR3 coding DNA: TGTGCCAGCAGCCCAGCGGCCACAGATACGCAGTATTTT. It is translated as CASSPAATDTQYF.

The CDR3 coding sequence is TGTGCCATCAACGAAGGGCCAGGTCAGCCCCAGCATTTT. As protein: CAINEGPGQPQHF. The chain uses TRBV6-5 and TRBJ1-5; D ambiguous. Germline V gives CDR1 MNHEY, CDR2 SVGAGI. Trimming pared 10 bases from V and 6 bases from J, leaving 16 bases between. The CDR3 is 13 amino acids.

The rearrangement links TRBV28 to TRBJ2-7; D is perhaps TRBD1 or TRBD2 (5 bases each). The V end lost 3 bases, the J end lost 3 bases, and 12 bases lay between the germline ends. The CDR3 spans 14 residues. Germline assignment: CDR1 MDHEN and CDR2 SYDVKM. CDR3 nucleotides: TGTGCCAGCAGTTTCTGGGACGCCCACTACGAGCAGTACTTC. As protein: CASSFWDAHYEQYF. Full variable domain (missing parts from reference TRBV28 and TRBJ2-7): DVKVTQSSRYLVKRTGEKVFLECVQDMDHENMFWYRQDPGLGLRLIYFSYDVKMKEKGDIPEGYSVSREKKERFSLILESASTNQTSMYLCASSFWDAHYEQYFGPGTRLTVT.